This is a list of T cell receptor beta chains from one sample in a study of blood T cell repertoires in COVID-19. TCRdb keeps only in-frame clones here, not all; method: immunoSEQ multiplex PCR. Here the sample spans more than 350,000 clones, around nine tenths being singletons. Sequencing was done on a sample of PBMCs or T cells enriched from blood (not recorded which). Every receptor here comes from a woman aged 18-29 years who had been exposed to COVID-19. Both conserved end residues are part of each CDR3. A D gene is named only where the DNA matches it firmly. The size field is filled for only some rows; it gives once, few, many or a size class.

>NA|NA|TRBV7-6|TRBJ2-4
TGTGCCAGCAGCTTAGACTCCCGACTAGCCAAAAACATTCAGTACTTC
CASSLDSRLAKNIQYF
>TRBD1|NA|TRBV7-2|TRBJ1-1
TGTGCCAGCAGCCTCCGTCGGCAGGGGGAGAACACTGAAGCTTTCTTT
CASSLRRQGENTEAFF
>TRBD2|once|TRBV7-2|TRBJ2-7
TGTGCCAGCAGCTTACCGAAGACTAGCGGGGGTTTCTACGAGCAGTACTTC
CASSLPKTSGGFYEQYF
>NA|NA|TRBV5-6|TRBJ1-1
TGTGCCAGCAGTCGAAGGACAGACGTGAGCACTGAAGCTTTCTTT
CASSRRTDVSTEAFF
>NA|NA|TRBV9|TRBJ2-1
TGTGCCAGCAGCGGCGGGACTGGGGAGTTCTTC
CASSGGTGEFF
>TRBD1|NA|TRBV6-2/TRBV6-3|TRBJ1-4
TGTGCCAGCAGCGTCGGACAGGCAACTAATGAAAAACTGTTTTTT
CASSVGQATNEKLFF
>NA|once|TRBV10-3|TRBJ1-2
TGTGCCATCAGTGGCGGCTATGGCTACACCTTC
CAISGGYGYTF
>NA|once|TRBV6-4|TRBJ1-2
TGTGCCAGCAGTGACCAGGGATTAGGATATGGCTACACCTTC
CASSDQGLGYGYTF
>NA|NA|TRBV28|TRBJ1-1
TGTGCCAGCAGTTTTAATGAAGCTTTCTTT
CASSFNEAFF
>NA|NA|TRBV28|TRBJ1-5
TGTGCCAGCACCACGGACGGGCTAGCAGGACCCCAGCATTTT
CASTTDGLAGPQHF
>NA|NA|TRBV7-9|TRBJ1-1
TGTGCCAGCAGCCCAACTTCTCGGGGACAGAACACTGAAGCTTTCTTT
CASSPTSRGQNTEAFF
>NA|NA|TRBV7-2|TRBJ2-1
TGTGCCAGCAGCTTAGCCCCAGGCAACTCCTACAATGAGCAGTTCTTC
CASSLAPGNSYNEQFF
>NA|NA|TRBV27|TRBJ2-2
TGTGCCAGCAGTTTAGAGAGAGCCGGGGAGCTGTTTTTT
CASSLERAGELFF
>NA|NA|TRBV10-3|TRBJ2-3
TGTGCCATCAGAGGACAGTACACAGATACGCAGTATTTT
CAIRGQYTDTQYF
>TRBD1|NA|TRBV5-1|TRBJ2-5
TGCGCCAGCAGCTCGACAGGGGACGCCCAGTACTTC
CASSSTGDAQYF
>TRBD2|NA|TRBV9|TRBJ2-1
TGTGCCAGCAGCCCCGGGACTAGCGGTGATGAGCAGTTCTTC
CASSPGTSGDEQFF
>NA|NA|TRBV5-1|TRBJ1-2
TGCGCCAGCAGCCCCCTTGAGGGTCTTGGGGGCTACACCTTC
CASSPLEGLGGYTF
>NA|NA|TRBV6-5|TRBJ1-3
TGTGCCAGCAGTTTTCACTCGAGCTCTGGAAACACCATATATTTT
CASSFHSSSGNTIYF
>TRBD2|NA|TRBV7-6|TRBJ2-5
TGTGCCAGCAGCCTGGGGGGGACTAGCGGGGCCCAAGAGACCCAGTACTTC
CASSLGGTSGAQETQYF
>NA|NA|TRBV29-1|TRBJ1-2
TGCAGCGTTGAAGACAACTACTATGGCTACACCTTC
CSVEDNYYGYTF
>NA|NA|TRBV28|TRBJ1-2
TGTGCCAGCAGGGGGCTTGATGGCTACACCTTC
CASRGLDGYTF
>TRBD1|once|TRBV9|TRBJ1-1
TGTGCCAGCAGCTGGACAGGGGGGAATAAAGCTTTCTTT
CASSWTGGNKAFF
>TRBD1|once|TRBV18|TRBJ2-7
TGTGCCAGCTCACCTCAGGACAGGGGTAACGAGCAGTACTTC
CASSPQDRGNEQYF
>NA|NA|TRBV18|TRBJ1-1
TGTGCCAGCTCACCTCAGGGGACGAACACTGAAGCTTTCTTT
CASSPQGTNTEAFF
>NA|NA|TRBV19|TRBJ2-7
TGTGCCAGTAGTGACAGGGCGGGGGAGCAGTACTTC
CASSDRAGEQYF
>NA|NA|TRBV6-5|TRBJ1-1
TGTGCCAGCAGTTACTCGAGGCGGGCCGACACTGAAGCTTTCTTT
CASSYSRRADTEAFF